This T cell receptor beta chain came from a study of T cell clones after liver transplantation. For the study at large: Immunosuppression withdrawal was tried within 2 years after liver transplantation in this trial. Points from the study as a whole: Low donor cell numbers restricted donor-reactive repertoire measurement in a couple of subjects.

The data were produced by immunoSEQ multiplex PCR, yet TCRdb's version contains in-frame clones alone and is incomplete. The sample lists under 60,000 clones; over 60% were seen once. As to this clone: The antigen is unknown.

Germline V gives CDR1 SGHNT, CDR2 YYREEE (reference sequence). V was shortened by 0 bases and J by 7 bases, with 11 bases between the two germline ends. The CDR3 consists of 15 residues. This rearrangement joins TRBV5-4 to TRBJ1-6, with TRBD1 as a possible D gene (5 bases). This TCR was recovered from a human patient who received a liver transplant. Some T cells may have originated in the graft donor. The sample in question was CD4+ T cells from blood, obtained at the 22-month timepoint. CDR3 in amino acids: CASSLAGNRNSPLHF. CDR3 nucleotides: TGTGCCAGCAGCTTGGCAGGGAACAGGAATTCACCCCTCCACTTT.